The TCR beta chain described here comes from a study of T cell repertoires in cytomegalovirus infection (dated by TCRdb to about 2019). Regarding the study in general: Donor HLA type was relevant to the analysis, because carriage of CMV infection together with the matching HLA type was indicated by public TCR beta signatures. Overall study results and their limits: Carriers of CMV infection plus the relevant HLA type were discriminated by the cumulative frequency of public TCR beta family members in the study cohort and in an independent approximately 340-donor cohort. The ex vivo response was dominated by HLA-C-restricted CMV-specific TCR beta clonotypes, which also provided the single most frequent clonotype in two of eight donors.

Note on this clonotype: This receptor's antigen is unknown. Qualities for individual bases were not recorded, and no much larger clone is one base off.

From the cysteine through the phenylalanine, the CDR3 covers 16 amino acids. CDR3 DNA only is kept here, 48 bases in frame from base 1. V loses 6 bases of germline sequence and J loses 2 bases, and the interval between the two ends is 16 bases. Taken from the germline V gene, the CDR1 and CDR2 loops are MNHNS and SASEGT. The instrument given in TCRdb is Illumina HiSeq 1500. TCRdb reprocessing: public reads trimmed at Q25 with fastp, clones called with MiXCR, in-frame beta chains kept. Under each unique CDR3 protein, matching rows form one entry showing the most common genes and DNA. The sample has around 630,000 distinct CDR3 sequences on record, about 24% of them singletons. The ten top clones hold 7.5% to 9% of the sample.

The chain employs TRBV6-1 and TRBJ2-2; a weak D assignment points to TRBD1 (5 bases agree). The TCR sequence derives from a human donor in good health (CMV status not recorded). Some clones in this sample may be carry-over from other donors' samples. The sequencing sample was made of CD8+ T cells from PBMCs. Here is the DNA: TGTGCCAGCAGCTCTTGGGGCAGACCTAACACCGGGGAGCTGTTTTTT. The resulting protein is CASSSWGRPNTGELFF.